Below, 3 T cell receptor beta chains from the same sample are listed, as sequenced in a study of blood T cell repertoires in COVID-19. Some clones are missing from TCRdb's copy, which holds only in-frame ones; the method was immunoSEQ multiplex PCR. The table includes approximately 240,000 clones, 80% to 90% detected once. Sequenced: peripheral blood. The receptors derive from a man in his fifties who had recovered from COVID-19.

The chain carries TRBV5-1 and TRBJ2-7; tentative D call: TRBD2 (6 bases). Germline assignment: CDR1 SGHRS and CDR2 YFSETQ. CDR3 length: 16 amino acids. Trimming pared 0 bases from V and 1 base from J, leaving 14 bases between. DNA of the CDR3: TGCGCCAGCAGCTTGGTGGGGGAGGTGGGGTCCTACGAGCAGTACTTC. It translates to CASSLVGEVGSYEQYF.

This chain joins TRBV6-8 and TRBJ2-3, with a tentative D call TRBD2 (6 bases). Germline V lookup: CDR1 MNHGY, CDR2 SAAAGT. The CDR3 consists of 17 residues. The V gene lost 6 bases and the J gene lost 2 bases, with 21 bases spanning the gap. CDR3 residues: CASRSKLAADYTDTQYF. CDR3 nucleotides: TGTGCCAGCAGGTCCAAATTAGCAGCGGACTACACAGATACGCAGTATTTT.

This clone was observed a handful of times. V usage is TRBV5-1 and J usage is TRBJ2-7; tentative D call: TRBD2 (5 bases). This CDR3 is built from 13 residues. Germline CDR1 SGHRS, CDR2 YFSETQ. The V end lost 1 base, the J end lost 3 bases, and 8 bases lay between the germline ends. This chain's CDR3 is CASSLSRDYEQYF. In DNA form, the CDR3 reads TGCGCCAGCAGCTTGAGTCGGGACTACGAGCAGTACTTC. The variable domain in full, with the rest retrieved from reference TRBV5-1 and TRBJ2-7, is KAGVTQTPRYLIKTRGQQVTLSCSPISGHRSVSWYQQTPGQGLQFLFEYFSETQRNKGNFPGRFSGRQFSNSRSEMNVSTLELGDSALYLCASSLSRDYEQYFGPGTRLTVT.